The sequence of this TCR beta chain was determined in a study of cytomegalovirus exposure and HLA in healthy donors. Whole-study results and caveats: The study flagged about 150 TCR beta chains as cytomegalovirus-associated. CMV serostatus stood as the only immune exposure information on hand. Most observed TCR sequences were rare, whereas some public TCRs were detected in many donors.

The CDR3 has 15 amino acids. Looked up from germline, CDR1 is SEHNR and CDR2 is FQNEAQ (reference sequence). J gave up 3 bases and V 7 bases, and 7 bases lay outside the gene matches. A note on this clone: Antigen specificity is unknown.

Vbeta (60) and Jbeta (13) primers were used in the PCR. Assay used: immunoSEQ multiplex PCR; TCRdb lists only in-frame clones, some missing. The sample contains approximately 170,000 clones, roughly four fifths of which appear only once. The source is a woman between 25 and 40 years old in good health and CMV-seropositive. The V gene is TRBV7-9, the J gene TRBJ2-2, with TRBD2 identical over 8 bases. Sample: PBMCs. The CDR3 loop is CASTPGTRDTGELFF. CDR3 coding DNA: TGTGCCAGCACCCCCGGGACTAGAGACACCGGGGAGCTGTTTTTT.